The clone carrying this TCR beta chain has a count of ten or more. RNA transcripts provided the source from which TCR beta CDR3 regions were amplified. Primed by the HTBI set, a first-round RT-PCR was run on the TCR CDR3. TCRdb used MiXCR to reprocess the multiplex PCR reads, holding one entry per CDR3 protein. The sample carries roughly 300,000 distinct CDR3 sequences, less than 30% recorded once. This sample was included in a study of T cells in Graves' hyperthyroidism and ophthalmopathy. Germline CDR1 and CDR2: MNHEY and SVGAGI. J gave up 0 bases and V 9 bases, and 8 bases lay outside the gene matches. The CDR3 extends over 14 amino acids.

Input material: blood. V is TRBV6-5 and J is TRBJ2-7, with 7 bases identical to TRBD1. This clonotype was obtained from a man in his forties or fifties with Graves' hyperthyroidism that later progressed to Graves' ophthalmopathy. CDR3 region: CASKPRDSSYEQYF. DNA of the CDR3: TGTGCCAGTAAACCCCGGGACAGCTCCTACGAGCAGTACTTC.